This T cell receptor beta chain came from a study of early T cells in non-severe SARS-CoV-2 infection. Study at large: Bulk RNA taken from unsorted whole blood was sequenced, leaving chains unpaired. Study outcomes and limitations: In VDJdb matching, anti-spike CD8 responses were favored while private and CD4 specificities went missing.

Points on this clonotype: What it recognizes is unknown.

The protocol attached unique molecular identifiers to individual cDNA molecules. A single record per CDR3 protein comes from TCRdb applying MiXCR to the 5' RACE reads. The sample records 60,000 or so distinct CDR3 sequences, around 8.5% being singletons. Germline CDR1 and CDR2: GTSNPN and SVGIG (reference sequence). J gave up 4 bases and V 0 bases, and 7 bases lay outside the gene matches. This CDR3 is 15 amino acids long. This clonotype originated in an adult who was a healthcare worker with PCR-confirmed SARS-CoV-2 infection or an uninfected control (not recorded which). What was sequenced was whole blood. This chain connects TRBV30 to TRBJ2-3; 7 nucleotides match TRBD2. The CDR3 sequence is CAWSVEELAPDTQYF. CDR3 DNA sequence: TGTGCCTGGAGTGTTGAAGAACTAGCGCCAGATACGCAGTATTTT.